The rows below give T cell receptor beta chains drawn from one sample of a study of T cells after yellow fever vaccination. TCRdb reprocessed the 5' RACE reads via MiXCR and lists one record per CDR3 protein. The repertoire holds 550,000 or so distinct CDR3 sequences, with 19% as singletons. The material was PBMCs, obtained 15 days after the yellow fever booster vaccination. These receptors came from a man aged 25-40 years who received the YFV17D yellow fever vaccine. The CDR3 runs from the conserved cysteine through the conserved F or W. The D gene is left open where the match is weak. Rows give clone size only sometimes, using once, few, many, or a class for an expanded clone.

abundance: -
v_gene: TRBV6-2/TRBV6-3
d_gene: -
j_gene: TRBJ2-7
CDR3nt: TGTGCCAGCGGACAGCTTTCAGAGCAGTACTTC
CDR3aa: CASGQLSEQYF

abundance: -
v_gene: TRBV29-1
d_gene: -
j_gene: TRBJ1-3
CDR3nt: TGCAGCGGCATTCACCGGGGTACTGGAAACACCATATATTTT
CDR3aa: CSGIHRGTGNTIYF

abundance: few
v_gene: TRBV3-1
d_gene: -
j_gene: TRBJ2-5
CDR3nt: TGTGCCAGCAGCTTAGTAGGGGCGAACCAAGAGACCCAGTACTTC
CDR3aa: CASSLVGANQETQYF

abundance: few
v_gene: TRBV11-2
d_gene: TRBD2
j_gene: TRBJ2-1
CDR3nt: TGTGCCAGCAGCTCCCCGACTAGCGGGAGGGCCTCCTACAATGAGCAGTTCTTC
CDR3aa: CASSSPTSGRASYNEQFF

abundance: -
v_gene: TRBV12-3/TRBV12-4
d_gene: TRBD2
j_gene: TRBJ2-7
CDR3nt: TGTGCCAGCAGTTTATTTCGGGAGGCGCGCGAGCAGTACTTC
CDR3aa: CASSLFREAREQYF

abundance: few
v_gene: TRBV5-5
d_gene: -
j_gene: TRBJ2-1
CDR3nt: TGTGCCAGCAGCTTGGACAGACACAATGAGCAGTTCTTC
CDR3aa: CASSLDRHNEQFF

abundance: -
v_gene: TRBV5-1
d_gene: -
j_gene: TRBJ2-6
CDR3nt: TGCGCCAGCAGCTGGGGACAAGCGGCCAACGTCCTGACTTTC
CDR3aa: CASSWGQAANVLTF

abundance: -
v_gene: TRBV7-2
d_gene: -
j_gene: TRBJ2-1
CDR3nt: TGTGCCAGCAGCTTAGTTTGGGGCGCCTACAATGAGCAGTTCTTC
CDR3aa: CASSLVWGAYNEQFF

abundance: -
v_gene: TRBV5-1
d_gene: -
j_gene: TRBJ1-2
CDR3nt: TGCGCCAGCAGCTGGGGATCCAAACAGAAGCCGGGCTACACCTTC
CDR3aa: CASSWGSKQKPGYTF

abundance: -
v_gene: TRBV12-3/TRBV12-4
d_gene: -
j_gene: TRBJ2-5
CDR3nt: TGTGCCAGCAGCCTCAGGGGAAATGAGGAGACCCAGTACTTC
CDR3aa: CASSLRGNEETQYF

abundance: -
v_gene: TRBV24-1
d_gene: TRBD1
j_gene: TRBJ2-3
CDR3nt: TGTGCCACCAGTGAGGACGGGACAGGGGGCTCAGATACGCAGTATTTT
CDR3aa: CATSEDGTGGSDTQYF

abundance: -
v_gene: TRBV20-1
d_gene: -
j_gene: TRBJ1-5
CDR3nt: TGCAGCGCGGGGGCCGGTCAGCCCCAGCATTTT
CDR3aa: CSAGAGQPQHF

abundance: -
v_gene: TRBV11-1
d_gene: -
j_gene: TRBJ2-1
CDR3nt: TGTGCCAGCAGCTTAGGATTCGGCGGGGTGGGCTCCTACAATGAGCAGTTCTTC
CDR3aa: CASSLGFGGVGSYNEQFF

abundance: few
v_gene: TRBV7-9
d_gene: -
j_gene: TRBJ2-1
CDR3nt: TGTGCCAGCAGCTTAGGTGAGGTCGGTGAGCAGTTCTTC
CDR3aa: CASSLGEVGEQFF

abundance: -
v_gene: TRBV29-1
d_gene: -
j_gene: TRBJ2-7
CDR3nt: TGCAGCGTTTTCGAGCCTTTCGAGCAGTACTTC
CDR3aa: CSVFEPFEQYF

abundance: few
v_gene: TRBV12-3/TRBV12-4
d_gene: -
j_gene: TRBJ2-7
CDR3nt: TGTGCCAGCAGGTCGACAGGTTACTCCTACGAGCAGTACTTC
CDR3aa: CASRSTGYSYEQYF

abundance: once
v_gene: TRBV11-2
d_gene: TRBD1
j_gene: TRBJ1-1
CDR3nt: TGTGCCAGCAGCTTTGATACAGGGGCCAGGAACACTGAAGCTTTCTTT
CDR3aa: CASSFDTGARNTEAFF

abundance: -
v_gene: TRBV19
d_gene: TRBD2
j_gene: TRBJ2-7
CDR3nt: TGTGCCAGTAGTCCCCTGGCGGGAGGCCCCTACGAGCAGTACTTC
CDR3aa: CASSPLAGGPYEQYF

abundance: few
v_gene: TRBV6-2/TRBV6-3
d_gene: -
j_gene: TRBJ1-4
CDR3nt: TGTGCCAGCACCGGACCCATCACTAATGAAAAACTGTTTTTT
CDR3aa: CASTGPITNEKLFF

abundance: many
v_gene: TRBV27
d_gene: -
j_gene: TRBJ2-7
CDR3nt: TGTGCCAGCAGTAGACTCAACGTTGCCGGTGAGCAGTACTTC
CDR3aa: CASSRLNVAGEQYF

abundance: -
v_gene: TRBV24-1
d_gene: -
j_gene: TRBJ2-1
CDR3nt: TGTGCCACCAGTGATCCTACAACGAACAATGAGCAGTTCTTC
CDR3aa: CATSDPTTNNEQFF

abundance: -
v_gene: TRBV10-3
d_gene: TRBD1
j_gene: TRBJ1-1
CDR3nt: TGTGCCACCGGACAGGGGCCCACTGAAGCTTTCTTT
CDR3aa: CATGQGPTEAFF

abundance: -
v_gene: TRBV20-1
d_gene: TRBD2
j_gene: TRBJ2-1
CDR3nt: TGCAGTGCTAGAGATCTAAAACTAGCGGGAGGGTACAATGAGCAGTTCTTC
CDR3aa: CSARDLKLAGGYNEQFF

abundance: few
v_gene: TRBV20-1
d_gene: TRBD1
j_gene: TRBJ2-1
CDR3nt: TGCAGTGCCTTGGAGGATGGGACAGGGGGCTCTGAGCAGTTCTTC
CDR3aa: CSALEDGTGGSEQFF

abundance: -
v_gene: TRBV2
d_gene: -
j_gene: TRBJ2-7
CDR3nt: TGTGCCAGCCGCGAAACTAGTCCCGAGCAGTACTTC
CDR3aa: CASRETSPEQYF

abundance: -
v_gene: TRBV6-5
d_gene: -
j_gene: TRBJ1-2
CDR3nt: TGTGCCAGCAGTTATAGTACCGGGGAAGCCTATGGCTACACCTTC
CDR3aa: CASSYSTGEAYGYTF

abundance: -
v_gene: TRBV4-3
d_gene: -
j_gene: TRBJ1-2
CDR3nt: TGCGCCAGCAGCTCGGACGGGCCCTGGGACTATGGCTACACCTTC
CDR3aa: CASSSDGPWDYGYTF

abundance: few
v_gene: TRBV28
d_gene: TRBD2
j_gene: TRBJ2-3
CDR3nt: TGTGCCAGCAGGGGACTAGCGGGTCTGGGTACGCAGTATTTT
CDR3aa: CASRGLAGLGTQYF

abundance: -
v_gene: TRBV6-5
d_gene: TRBD2
j_gene: TRBJ2-3
CDR3nt: TGTGCCAGCAGTTACGTCAGCGGGACGAGGACGCAGTATTTT
CDR3aa: CASSYVSGTRTQYF

abundance: few
v_gene: TRBV6-2/TRBV6-3
d_gene: TRBD1
j_gene: TRBJ2-3
CDR3nt: TGTGCCAGCAGTTACTCGAGGACAGGGGAGAGGGATACGCAGTATTTT
CDR3aa: CASSYSRTGERDTQYF

abundance: many
v_gene: TRBV29-1
d_gene: TRBD2
j_gene: TRBJ2-7
CDR3nt: TGCAGCGGACTAGCGGGAGCCCCCTCCTACGAGCAGTACTTC
CDR3aa: CSGLAGAPSYEQYF

abundance: -
v_gene: TRBV6-1
d_gene: -
j_gene: TRBJ1-1
CDR3nt: TGTGCCAGCACCTTCGGGGCGAACACTGAAGCTTTCTTT
CDR3aa: CASTFGANTEAFF

abundance: -
v_gene: TRBV5-5
d_gene: TRBD1
j_gene: TRBJ2-2
CDR3nt: TGTGCCAGCAGCTCGGGACAGGATTCCACCGGGGAGCTGTTTTTT
CDR3aa: CASSSGQDSTGELFF

abundance: -
v_gene: TRBV10-3
d_gene: TRBD2
j_gene: TRBJ2-5
CDR3nt: TGTGCCATCAACGCGGTAGCGGGAGAGACCCAGTACTTC
CDR3aa: CAINAVAGETQYF

abundance: few
v_gene: TRBV20-1
d_gene: TRBD1
j_gene: TRBJ2-5
CDR3nt: TGCAGTGCTAGAGATCTTTGGGACAGGGAAGAGACCCAGTACTTC
CDR3aa: CSARDLWDREETQYF

abundance: -
v_gene: TRBV7-2
d_gene: -
j_gene: TRBJ2-7
CDR3nt: TGTGCCAGCAGCTTTTGGACGCTCGAGCAGTACTTC
CDR3aa: CASSFWTLEQYF

abundance: once
v_gene: TRBV23-1
d_gene: TRBD2
j_gene: TRBJ2-5
CDR3nt: TGCGCCAGCGGACCTAGCGGGTGGGACCAAGAGACCCAGTACTTC
CDR3aa: CASGPSGWDQETQYF

abundance: -
v_gene: TRBV3-1
d_gene: -
j_gene: TRBJ1-2
CDR3nt: TGTGCCAGCAGCCAAGGGCCACCAGCTAACTATGGCTACACCTTC
CDR3aa: CASSQGPPANYGYTF

abundance: few
v_gene: TRBV6-2/TRBV6-3
d_gene: -
j_gene: TRBJ1-5
CDR3nt: TGTGCCAGCAGCCGCGCCCCCCAGCCCCAGCATTTT
CDR3aa: CASSRAPQPQHF

abundance: few
v_gene: TRBV11-2
d_gene: TRBD1
j_gene: TRBJ2-3
CDR3nt: TGTGCCAGCAAACAGGGGGCGCAGGATACGCAGTATTTT
CDR3aa: CASKQGAQDTQYF

abundance: few
v_gene: TRBV6-1
d_gene: TRBD1
j_gene: TRBJ2-3
CDR3nt: TGTGCCAGCAGGCCTACATCGGGGACAGGGGAGGAAGATACGCAGTATTTT
CDR3aa: CASRPTSGTGEEDTQYF

abundance: -
v_gene: TRBV4-3
d_gene: -
j_gene: TRBJ2-3
CDR3nt: TGCGCCAGCAGTAATGACGGATATGGTACGCAGTATTTT
CDR3aa: CASSNDGYGTQYF

abundance: -
v_gene: TRBV6-1
d_gene: -
j_gene: TRBJ1-1
CDR3nt: TGTGCCAGCAGCCGTAGGATGAACACTGAAGCTTTCTTT
CDR3aa: CASSRRMNTEAFF

abundance: few
v_gene: TRBV5-1
d_gene: TRBD2
j_gene: TRBJ2-1
CDR3nt: TGCGCCAGCAGCCCCCCGACGACTAGCGGGAACCATGAGCAGTTCTTC
CDR3aa: CASSPPTTSGNHEQFF

abundance: -
v_gene: TRBV20-1
d_gene: -
j_gene: TRBJ2-5
CDR3nt: TGCAGTGCTAGGGGGGTAGCGGAACATAGGTGGCACCAAGAGACCCAGTACTTC
CDR3aa: CSARGVAEHRWHQETQYF

abundance: few
v_gene: TRBV25-1
d_gene: -
j_gene: TRBJ2-7
CDR3nt: TGTGCCAGCAGACCTACCTTGGGAACCAACTACGAGCAGTACTTC
CDR3aa: CASRPTLGTNYEQYF

abundance: -
v_gene: TRBV27
d_gene: -
j_gene: TRBJ1-4
CDR3nt: TGTGCCAGCAGTTTTGCGGGAGAAGGGGAAAAACTGTTTTTT
CDR3aa: CASSFAGEGEKLFF

abundance: few
v_gene: TRBV12-3/TRBV12-4
d_gene: -
j_gene: TRBJ2-1
CDR3nt: TGTGCCAGCAGTTTGAACCAGGGGGGTACTGAGCAGTTCTTC
CDR3aa: CASSLNQGGTEQFF

abundance: -
v_gene: TRBV10-3
d_gene: TRBD1
j_gene: TRBJ1-2
CDR3nt: TGTGCCATCAGCGGGGCGGACAGGGGTATCGGCTACACCTTC
CDR3aa: CAISGADRGIGYTF

abundance: few
v_gene: TRBV29-1
d_gene: -
j_gene: TRBJ2-2
CDR3nt: TGCAGCGTGCTCGGGGACGGCGGGGAGCTGTTTTTT
CDR3aa: CSVLGDGGELFF

abundance: -
v_gene: TRBV4-2
d_gene: -
j_gene: TRBJ2-4
CDR3nt: TGTGCCAGCAGCCCGTCCTGGGGTCAGCTAGCCAAAAACATTCAGTACTTC
CDR3aa: CASSPSWGQLAKNIQYF

abundance: -
v_gene: TRBV5-1
d_gene: -
j_gene: TRBJ2-2
CDR3nt: TGCGCCAGTGTGCATAACACCGGGGAGCTGTTTTTT
CDR3aa: CASVHNTGELFF

abundance: few
v_gene: TRBV4-3
d_gene: -
j_gene: TRBJ1-4
CDR3nt: TGCGCCAGCAGCCAAGAAGGGCCCGGTGAAAAACTGTTTTTT
CDR3aa: CASSQEGPGEKLFF